These 10 T cell receptor beta chains share one sample of origin, sequenced in a study of blood T cell repertoires in COVID-19 (dated by TCRdb to 2020 to 2021). The receptor library was made with the immunoSEQ multiplex PCR assay. TCRdb took this table from immuneACCESS and kept in-frame rearrangements with V and J called. Such tables lack part of the clones; where checked against another copy, unresolved V genes explain under half of the gap, and the rest is unexplained. Counted in this sample were a few hundred thousand clones; approximately 90% of them appeared once. Of the sample, under 0.95% falls within the top ten clones. Sequencing was performed on peripheral blood. The receptors stem from a man between 25 and 39 years old with acute or convalescent COVID-19.

This clone appeared a single time. This chain links TRBV6-5 with TRBJ1-5, with 8 nucleotides matching TRBD1. Germline lookup yields CDR1 MNHEY and CDR2 SVGAGI. This CDR3 spans 14 amino acids. Germline trimming cut 6 bases from V and 7 bases from J; bases unmatched to any gene: 8. This CDR3 is CASSIKDRGQPQHF. CDR3 DNA: TGTGCCAGCAGCATCAAAGACAGGGGCCAGCCCCAGCATTTT.

This chain joins TRBV11-3 and TRBJ1-3; D remains ambiguous. The CDR3 spans 15 residues. Per the germline V gene, CDR1 is SGHNT and CDR2 is YENEEA. V was clipped by 0 bases and J by 0 bases, with 6 bases between them. CDR3 bases: TGTGCCAGCAGCTTAGATGTTTACTCTGGAAACACCATATATTTT. Translating gives CASSLDVYSGNTIYF.

The rearrangement uses TRBV11-3 and TRBJ2-2, with 10 bases matching TRBD2. The CDR3 is 16 residues long. Germline-derived CDR1 and CDR2 are SGHNT and YENEEA. V lost 5 bases to trimming and J lost 1 base; unmatched junction nucleotides: 4. The CDR3 DNA reads as TGTGCCAGCAGCAAGGGACTAGCGTTGAACACCGGGGAGCTGTTTTTT. This sequence encodes CASSKGLALNTGELFF. The full variable domain, completed using reference TRBV11-3 and TRBJ2-2, is EAGVVQSPRYKIIEKKQPVAFWCNPISGHNTLYWYLQNLGQGPELLIRYENEEAVDDSQLPKDRFSAERLKGVDSTLKIQPAELGDSAVYLCASSKGLALNTGELFFGEGSRLTVL.

The chain couples TRBV28 to TRBJ1-1; no firm D call. Germline values: CDR1 MDHEN, CDR2 SYDVKM. V lost 6 bases and J lost 10, with 12 bases in between. The CDR3 spans 11 residues. Written as DNA, the CDR3 is TGTGCCAGCAGCCGGGTTATGGTAGCTTTCTTT. This codes for CASSRVMVAFF.

The V gene is TRBV5-1, the J gene TRBJ2-5; maybe TRBD2 (6 bases). Trimming pared 0 bases from V and 4 bases from J, leaving 28 bases between. The CDR3 has 20 amino acids. From germline, CDR1 is SGHRS and CDR2 YFSETQ. The CDR3, as DNA: TGCGCCAGCAGCTTGGTACCCGGGGGTCTTCAATCCCCCACAAGAGAGACCCAGTACTTC. It codes for CASSLVPGGLQSPTRETQYF.

The V and J genes are TRBV11-2 and TRBJ1-6; D uncertain. V shed 7 bases and J shed 0 bases, with 4 bases lying between them. CDR1 and CDR2 from the germline V gene are SGHAT and FQNNGV. The CDR3 spans 13 residues. This CDR3 is CASTSSYNSPLHF. CDR3 nucleotide sequence: TGTGCCAGCACGAGCTCCTATAATTCACCCCTCCACTTT.

The J gene is TRBJ1-1, the V gene TRBV28, with 8 bases identical to TRBD1. V lost 6 bases and J lost 1; bases outside the gene matches: 7. The length of the CDR3 is 15 residues. In germline, CDR1 is MDHEN, CDR2 SYDVKM. Written as DNA, the CDR3 is TGTGCCAGCAGAACTACCGGGACAGGGAACACTGAAGCTTTCTTT. Translated, it gives CASRTTGTGNTEAFF. Based on the CDR3 plus reference TRBV28 and TRBJ1-1, the full variable domain is DVKVTQSSRYLVKRTGEKVFLECVQDMDHENMFWYRQDPGLGLRLIYFSYDVKMKEKGDIPEGYSVSREKKERFSLILESASTNQTSMYLCASRTTGTGNTEAFFGQGTRLTVV.

V is TRBV6-6 and J is TRBJ2-7; D is possibly TRBD2 (6 bases). V was shortened by 2 bases and J by 2 bases, with 16 bases between the two germline ends. Germline V lookup: CDR1 MNHNY, CDR2 SVGAGI (reference sequence). The CDR3 sequence is 16 residues long. CDR3 DNA sequence: TGTGCCAGCAGTTACCAAACCGGGGACTCTGCCTACGAGCAGTACTTC. Translating it yields CASSYQTGDSAYEQYF.

This chain joins TRBV6-5 and TRBJ2-5, with 9 bases that match TRBD1. Trimming cost V 5 bases and J 5 bases; bases outside gene matches: 6. The CDR3 extends over 14 amino acids. Germline loops: CDR1 MNHEY, CDR2 SVGAGI. As DNA, the CDR3 is TGTGCCAGCAGTCGGGGACAGGGTATGGAGACCCAGTACTTC. This translates into CASSRGQGMETQYF.

The chain is built from TRBV6-5 and TRBJ2-7; a weak D match, TRBD1 (5 bases). Germline CDR1 MNHEY, CDR2 SVGAGI. This CDR3 has 14 residues. V gave up 7 bases and J gave up 1 base, with 14 bases separating them. This CDR3 reads CASTLRTNSYEQYF. The CDR3 DNA is TGTGCCAGCACCCTGAGGACAAATTCCTACGAGCAGTACTTC.